This T cell receptor beta chain was recorded in a study of CD8+ T cells in alopecia areata. Overall study context: Severity scoring for treated patients was based on the percentage of affected scalp area.

Trimming stripped 3 bases from V and 8 bases from J, with 13 bases between. CDR3 size: 12 residues. Germline V gene lookup returns CDR1 SQVTM and CDR2 ANQGSEA. On this clone itself: The antigen is not known.

Treatment indicated: oral pan-JAK inhibitor, 5-10 mg twice daily. TCR sequencing used cDNA made by reverse transcription of extracted RNA. Data came from immunoSEQ multiplex PCR; TCRdb stores just in-frame clones and leaves some out. In the table there are approximately 210,000 clones, roughly 70% of which are singletons. General study findings and limits: Normal skin contains resident alphabeta T cells, and these are also sequenced in scalp samples. Lesional tissue from the scalp (especially in alopecia totalis/universalis) showed higher clonality than normal scalp.

Source: CD4+ T cells sorted from blood, taken around week 50, from a patient treated with tofacitinib. The sequence was obtained from a human donor with alopecia areata. The V gene is TRBV29-1, the J gene TRBJ1-2; D gene uncertain. The CDR3 nucleotides are TGCAGCGTTGATGGCACAGCTTTAGGCTACACCTTC. Its translation: CSVDGTALGYTF.